This T cell receptor beta chain was sequenced in a study of blood T cell repertoires in COVID-19. The overall study: PBMCs, B-cell-depleted T cells, or T cells were the source of the cDNA or gDNA that made up the material.

V trimming: 10 bases; J trimming: 1 base; junction bases outside the gene matches: 8. The CDR3 loop spans 14 amino acids. Germline CDR1 is MDHEN and CDR2 is SYDVKM. Measured with immunoSEQ multiplex PCR; TCRdb has only the in-frame clones, and not every one. The sample comprises 200,000 to 250,000 clones, around 81% of which are singletons, and approximately 2.5% rests with the top ten. The gene calls are TRBV28 and TRBJ1-1, with 8 positions matching TRBD1. The clonotype comes from a woman aged 55-70 years with acute or convalescent COVID-19. Input material: peripheral blood. Here the CDR3 reads CAISTGAGNTEAFF. In nucleotides, the CDR3 is TGTGCCATCTCGACAGGGGCAGGGAACACTGAAGCTTTCTTT.